The entry below describes one TCR beta chain. This sample stems from a study of OX40 agonist ivuxolimab in advanced cancers. Whole-study context: Patients were dosed intravenously with ivuxolimab at 0.01 to 10 mg/kg every 2 weeks. Patients undergoing dose escalation presented with hepatocellular carcinoma, melanoma, renal cell or head and neck cancer.

Measured with immunoSEQ multiplex PCR; TCRdb has only the in-frame clones, and not every one. The data hold about 130,000 clones, with about nine tenths observed a single time. Trimming took 4 bases from V and 5 from J; bases not matched to a gene: 14. CDR3 length: 18 residues. CDR1 SGHNT and CDR2 YYREEE come from the germline V gene (reference sequence). This TCR was sampled from an adult with an advanced solid tumor such as melanoma, head and neck, liver or kidney cancer. Sequencing was performed on CD4+ or CD8+ T cells sorted from blood, taken in a trial of the OX40 agonist ivuxolimab. The V call is TRBV5-4, the J call TRBJ2-5; 13 nucleotides agree with TRBD2. The CDR3 nucleotides are TGTGCCAGCAGCCCTAGGACAGGAGGACTAGCGGGAGCGGAGACCCAGTACTTC. Protein: CASSPRTGGLAGAETQYF.